Each of the 14 T cell receptor beta chains below was sequenced from the same sample in a study of cytomegalovirus exposure and HLA in healthy donors. Vbeta (60) and Jbeta (13) primers were used in the PCR. TCRdb's table, derived via immunoSEQ multiplex PCR, lists solely in-frame clones and lacks some. The sample contains around 220,000 clones, more than 60% of which appear only once. The specimen was PBMCs. The origin of the receptors is a man aged 40-50 years in good health and CMV-seronegative.

The chain recombines TRBV27 with TRBJ2-2, with D uncertain. Per germline, CDR1 MNHEY and CDR2 SMNVEV (reference sequence). V lost 0 bases and J 4 bases, leaving 3 bases between the germline ends. This CDR3 has 13 residues. CDR3 nucleotide sequence: TGTGCCAGCAGTTTATCTAGCACCGGGGAGCTGTTTTTT. It specifies CASSLSSTGELFF.

This chain uses TRBV10-3 with TRBJ1-2; D is possibly TRBD1 (5 bases). V lost 10 bases to trimming and J lost 5 bases, with 17 bases between them. Germline values: CDR1 ENHRY, CDR2 SYGVKD. The CDR3 length is 13 residues. This CDR3 reads CATRPRDLYGYTF. The CDR3, as DNA: TGTGCCACACGACCCCGGGACTTATATGGCTACACCTTC.

V and J are TRBV25-1 and TRBJ2-5; TRBD2 matches 7 bases. CDR1 and CDR2 from the germline V gene are MGHDK and SYGVNS. This CDR3 has 15 residues. The J segment lost 5 bases and the V segment lost 8 bases, leaving 14 bases of the junction unmatched. The CDR3 coding sequence is TGTGCCAGCCGAGACACAGCCAAAGCGGGGGAGACCCAGTACTTC. Protein product: CASRDTAKAGETQYF.

The V gene is TRBV10-3, the J gene TRBJ1-6; D gene unclear. This CDR3 region has 14 residues. In germline, CDR1 is ENHRY, CDR2 SYGVKD. V was shortened by 4 bases and J by 8 bases, with 12 bases between the two germline ends. CDR3 DNA sequence: TGTGCCATCAGTGGATCCGCTCAGGATTCACCCCTCCACTTT. It specifies CAISGSAQDSPLHF.

This clone was counted many times. The chain recombines TRBV18 with TRBJ2-1, with 10 bases matching TRBD2. This CDR3 region has 14 residues. Unmatched junction bases numbered 3, after V lost 4 bases and J lost 6 bases. Germline V gives CDR1 KGHSH, CDR2 LQKENI. The CDR3 spells CASSLIAGGNEQFF. The CDR3 bases are TGTGCCAGCTCACTCATAGCGGGAGGCAATGAGCAGTTCTTC.

The CDR3 loop is CASSSTGHSGYQPQHF. The DNA for the CDR3 is TGTGCCAGCAGCAGTACAGGACATTCAGGGTATCAGCCCCAGCATTTT. V is TRBV7-6 and J is TRBJ1-5; the D gene is possibly TRBD1 (5 bases). V was trimmed by 5 bases and J by 5 bases, leaving 19 bases between them. Germline V gene lookup returns CDR1 SGHVS and CDR2 FNYEAQ. This CDR3 contains 16 residues.

The chain has TRBV5-1 and TRBJ1-1; D is undetermined. The CDR3 spans 15 residues. CDR1 and CDR2 from the germline V gene are SGHRS and YFSETQ. V was cut by 1 base and J by 0 bases, with 10 bases left in between. In DNA form, the CDR3 reads TGCGCCAGCAGCTTGACAGTCGACCTGAACACTGAAGCTTTCTTT. As protein: CASSLTVDLNTEAFF.

The V and J genes are TRBV7-8 and TRBJ2-7; D remains unclear. Trimming pared 5 bases from V and 2 bases from J, leaving 13 bases between. CDR3 length: 14 residues. The germline V gene has CDR1 SGHVS and CDR2 FQNEAQ. The CDR3 nucleotides read TGTGCCAGCAGCCTTCTAGAGACTCCCTACGAGCAGTACTTC. Translated: CASSLLETPYEQYF.

The DNA of the CDR3 is TGTGCCAGCAGCCAAGACCGGATCTCCCAGGACGAGCAGTACTTC. Amino acids: CASSQDRISQDEQYF. The chain is built from TRBV14 and TRBJ2-7, with D hard to call. Trimming took 0 bases from V and 5 from J, leaving 14 bases between them. This CDR3 comprises 15 residues. CDR1 is SGHDN and CDR2 is FVKESK in the germline V gene.

The J gene is TRBJ1-1, the V gene TRBV29-1; D might be TRBD1 (6 bases). Trimming removed 7 bases at V and 5 bases at J, with 14 bases between. Germline CDR1 SQVTM, CDR2 ANQGSEA. The CDR3 runs to 12 residues. CDR3 region: CSAYGGATEAFF. CDR3 bases: TGCAGCGCCTATGGGGGGGCGACTGAAGCTTTCTTT.

The chain carries TRBV7-2 and TRBJ2-5, with D possibly being TRBD1 (5 bases). V dropped 8 bases and J dropped 4 bases, with 17 bases sitting between them. Germline CDR1 SGHTA, CDR2 FQGNSA. CDR3 length: 14 amino acids. The CDR3 protein is CASRSQWGSETQYF. The CDR3 nucleotides read TGTGCCAGCCGATCGCAGTGGGGCTCAGAGACCCAGTACTTC.

The chain recombines TRBV6-5 with TRBJ1-5, with D maybe TRBD1 (5 bases). CDR3 length: 14 amino acids. Germline V CDR1 and CDR2: MNHEY, SVGAGI. Trimming shortened V by 5 bases and J by 6 bases, and 14 bases separated the two germline ends. In DNA, the CDR3 is TGTGCCAGCAGTAAGGGGATGGGCGTTCAGCCCCAGCATTTT. Its translation is CASSKGMGVQPQHF.

The gene calls are TRBV6-5 and TRBJ2-7, with 7 positions matching TRBD2. J was trimmed by 4 bases and V by 7 bases; bases with no gene match: 13. The CDR3 runs 15 residues. Per germline, CDR1 MNHEY and CDR2 SVGAGI. Here the CDR3 reads CASKIGVASGYEQYF. CDR3 nucleotide sequence: TGTGCCAGCAAAATTGGTGTGGCTAGCGGATACGAGCAGTACTTC.

CDR3 bases: TGTGCCAGCAGCAAAGCGCAACAGCCCTTTAGCAATCAGCCCCAGCATTTT. As protein: CASSKAQQPFSNQPQHF. V is TRBV21-1 and J is TRBJ1-5; whether TRBD1, the table's D call, matches the DNA was not checked. TRBV21-1 is listed as a pseudogene. The CDR3 totals 17 residues.